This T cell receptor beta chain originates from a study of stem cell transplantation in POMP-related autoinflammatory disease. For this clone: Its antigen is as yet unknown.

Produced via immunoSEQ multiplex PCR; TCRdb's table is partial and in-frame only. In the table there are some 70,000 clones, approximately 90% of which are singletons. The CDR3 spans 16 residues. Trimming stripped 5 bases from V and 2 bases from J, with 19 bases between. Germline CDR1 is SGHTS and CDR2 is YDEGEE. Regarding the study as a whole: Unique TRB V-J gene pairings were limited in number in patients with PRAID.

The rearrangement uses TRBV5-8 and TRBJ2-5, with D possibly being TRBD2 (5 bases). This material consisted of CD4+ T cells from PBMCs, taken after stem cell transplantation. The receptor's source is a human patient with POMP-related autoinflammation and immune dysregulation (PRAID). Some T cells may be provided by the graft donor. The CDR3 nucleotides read TGTGCCAGCAGACCCTGGTTCGGGATCCAGCAAGAGACCCAGTACTTC. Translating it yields CASRPWFGIQQETQYF.